The 27 T cell receptor beta chains given below trace back to one sample, sequenced in a study of cytomegalovirus exposure and HLA in healthy donors. The PCR employed 60 Vbeta primers together with 13 Jbeta primers. Produced via immunoSEQ multiplex PCR; TCRdb's table is partial and in-frame only. The table has over 85,000 clones, more than 65% seen once. The material sequenced was PBMCs. Receptors originate from a man aged 25 to 40 in good health and CMV-seropositive.

The chain couples TRBV5-6 to TRBJ2-7; TRBD1 matches 8 bases. CDR1 and CDR2 from the germline V gene are SGHDT and YYEEEE. CDR3 length: 14 residues. V lost 5 bases and J lost 2; bases outside the gene matches: 6. The CDR3 sequence: CASSWGTGAYEQYF. For the CDR3, the DNA is TGTGCCAGCAGTTGGGGGACAGGTGCCTACGAGCAGTACTTC.

This clone showed up just once. The chain couples TRBV11-2 to TRBJ2-1; no definite D call. V was shortened by 5 bases and J by 2 bases, with 7 bases between the two germline ends. The germline V gene encodes CDR1 SGHAT and CDR2 FQNNGV. The CDR3 covers 13 residues. CDR3 residues: CASSAGPYNEQFF. Here the CDR3 DNA reads TGTGCCAGCAGCGCTGGCCCCTACAATGAGCAGTTCTTC.

This clone was found a few times. The V and J genes are TRBV5-1 and TRBJ2-7; D possibly corresponds to TRBD2 (5 bases). This CDR3 contains 16 residues. Looked up from germline, CDR1 is SGHRS and CDR2 is YFSETQ. V lost 1 base and J lost 0, with 14 bases in between. The CDR3 DNA reads as TGCGCCAGCAGCTTGAGTGAGGACTGGAGCTCCTACGAGCAGTACTTC. Protein: CASSLSEDWSSYEQYF.

The chain joins TRBV5-8 to TRBJ1-1, with 8 positions matching TRBD1. Germline loops: CDR1 SGHTS, CDR2 YDEGEE. The CDR3 has 13 residues. J lost 10 bases, V lost 2 bases, and 7 bases had no gene match. This CDR3 is CASSFGQGGLAFF. CDR3 coding DNA: TGTGCCAGCAGCTTCGGACAGGGTGGGTTAGCTTTCTTT.

The rearrangement links TRBV29-1 to TRBJ1-2; no definite D call. The CDR3 spans 15 residues. Germline CDR1 SQVTM, CDR2 ANQGSEA. V lost 8 bases to trimming and J lost 5 bases, with 24 bases between them. DNA of the CDR3: TGCAGCACAACACCCCCAGGCAGGCTATCTTATGGCTACACCTTC. This encodes CSTTPPGRLSYGYTF.

The V gene is TRBV29-1, the J gene TRBJ2-5, with 7 bases matching TRBD2. Unmatched junction bases numbered 18, after V lost 6 bases and J lost 5 bases. The CDR3 length is 16 residues. From germline, CDR1 is SQVTM and CDR2 ANQGSEA. CDR3 region: CSVEINVGGVKETQYF. The CDR3 nucleotides read TGCAGCGTCGAGATTAATGTGGGGGGGGTTAAGGAGACCCAGTACTTC.

The V gene is TRBV15, the J gene TRBJ2-1, with TRBD2 as a possible D gene (5 bases). V lost 0 bases to trimming and J lost 3 bases, with 12 bases between them. Germline CDR1 reads LNHNV; CDR2 reads YYDKDF (reference sequence). The CDR3 length is 16 residues. The CDR3 sequence: CATSREARGYYNEQFF. As DNA, the CDR3 is TGTGCCACCAGCAGAGAGGCCCGAGGGTACTACAATGAGCAGTTCTTC.

V and J are TRBV11-2 and TRBJ2-1; TRBD2 might be the D (7 bases). The V and J ends lost 0 bases and 4 bases respectively, with 13 bases between them. Looked up from germline, CDR1 is SGHAT and CDR2 is FQNNGV. The CDR3 has 16 amino acids. The CDR3 DNA sequence: TGTGCCAGCAGCTTAGAATTCCGGGGGGCTTACAATGAGCAGTTCTTC. It translates to CASSLEFRGAYNEQFF.

The rearrangement links TRBV2 to TRBJ2-3, with D perhaps matching TRBD2 (5 bases). The CDR3 is 16 residues long. With 1 base removed from V and 1 base from J, the gap between germline ends came to 12 bases. Germline V gene sequence: CDR1 SNHLY, CDR2 FYNNEI. The CDR3 nucleotides read TGTGCCAGCAGTGAAGGGACTCCACTCCGCACAGATACGCAGTATTTT. Translated: CASSEGTPLRTDTQYF.

This chain connects TRBV9 to TRBJ2-5; TRBD2 matches at 9 bases. CDR1 and CDR2 from the germline V gene are SGDLS and YYNGEE. With 3 bases clipped from V and 5 bases from J, the junction kept 8 bases outside the gene matches. This CDR3 contains 15 residues. Here the CDR3 reads CASSESGGLEETQYF. As DNA, the CDR3 is TGTGCCAGCAGCGAGAGCGGGGGGTTAGAGGAGACCCAGTACTTC.

This clone came up once. One end of the junction fails to match germline, which may point to a read error. The genes are TRBV7-9 and TRBJ1-2; D is ambiguous. There are 12 residues in the CDR3. CDR1 is SEHNR, CDR2 FQNEAQ, per germline (reference sequence). CDR3 nucleotides: TGTTCCAGCAGCTTAGCGGAGGATGGCTACACCTTC. Its protein is CSSSLAEDGYTF.

The J gene is TRBJ2-1, the V gene TRBV6-5, with 7 bases identical to TRBD2. The germline gives CDR1 MNHEY, CDR2 SVGAGI. The CDR3 covers 14 residues. V lost 8 bases to trimming and J lost 0 bases; unmatched junction nucleotides: 4. CDR3 coding DNA: TGTGCCAGCGGGAGGGCGAGCTCCTACAATGAGCAGTTCTTC. Protein: CASGRASSYNEQFF.

The rearrangement links TRBV19 to TRBJ2-7, with TRBD1 matching 7 bases. CDR1 LNHDA and CDR2 SQIVND come from the germline V gene (reference sequence). V was pared by 3 bases and J by 1 base, with 3 bases of the junction left unmatched. This CDR3 region has 14 residues. The CDR3 DNA sequence: TGTGCCAGTAGTATGGCAGGGGGTTCCTACGAGCAGTACTTC. Encoded protein: CASSMAGGSYEQYF.

The chain joins TRBV5-6 to TRBJ2-7, with TRBD1 matching 7 bases. The CDR3 contains 14 residues. The V and J ends lost 2 bases and 5 bases, in that order; junction bases with no gene match: 7. Germline values: CDR1 SGHDT, CDR2 YYEEEE. The CDR3 DNA is TGTGCCAGCAGCTTACAGGGGCCTTGGGACGAGCAGTACTTC. As protein: CASSLQGPWDEQYF.

Only a few counts were recorded for this clone. CDR3 DNA: TGTGCCAGCAGCCAAGAGGCGAGGGGACAGGGTAGATACGAGCAGTACTTC. Its protein product is CASSQEARGQGRYEQYF. V gene TRBV4-2 combines with J gene TRBJ2-7; the match to TRBD1 covers 9 bases. The V segment lost 0 bases and the J segment 4 bases; nucleotides outside the gene matches: 10. CDR3 length equals 17 residues. CDR1 and CDR2 (germline): LGHNA, YNFKEQ.

The V gene is TRBV5-1, the J gene TRBJ2-7; 10 bases are shared with TRBD1. This CDR3 has 15 amino acids. Germline V lookup: CDR1 SGHRS, CDR2 YFSETQ. V dropped 2 bases and J dropped 6; count of bases not matched to a gene: 8. For the CDR3, the DNA is TGCGCCAGCAGCTTAAACGGACAGGGGGTGGGCGAGCAGTACTTC. It encodes CASSLNGQGVGEQYF.

The rearrangement joins TRBV25-1 to TRBJ2-1; no reliable D call. Germline CDR1 reads MGHDK; CDR2 reads SYGVNS. The CDR3 is 13 residues long. The V gene lost 2 bases and the J gene lost 4 bases, with 6 bases spanning the gap. CDR3 nucleotides: TGTGCCAGCAGTGAACAAAATTACAATGAGCAGTTCTTC. Translation gives CASSEQNYNEQFF.

This clone was detected only a few times. The chain uses TRBV9 and TRBJ2-3; 8 positions agree with TRBD2. CDR1 and CDR2 (germline): SGDLS, YYNGEE. Trimming took 6 bases from V and 3 from J; bases not matched to a gene: 6. This CDR3 is built from 14 residues. The CDR3 DNA reads as TGTGCCAGCACCGCGGGGGGCGGGACAGATACGCAGTATTTT. It codes for CASTAGGGTDTQYF.

The V and J genes are TRBV2 and TRBJ2-1; D is ambiguous. The CDR3 runs 13 residues. V lost 4 bases and J lost 5, with 9 bases in between. Looked up from germline, CDR1 is SNHLY and CDR2 is FYNNEI. The CDR3 sequence: CASSVGHNNEQFF. The CDR3, as DNA: TGTGCCAGCAGTGTGGGCCACAACAATGAGCAGTTCTTC.

The chain couples TRBV7-2 to TRBJ2-3; 12 positions match TRBD2. V was clipped by 3 bases and J by 5 bases; unmatched bases: 6. The CDR3 covers 16 residues. From germline, CDR1 is SGHTA and CDR2 FQGNSA. This CDR3 is CASSFRLAGVRDTQYF. The CDR3 DNA sequence: TGTGCCAGCAGCTTCCGACTAGCGGGGGTTCGAGATACGCAGTATTTT.

In this sample, this clone turned up a few times. The chain uses TRBV2 and TRBJ2-3; D perhaps matches TRBD1 (6 bases). Germline loops: CDR1 SNHLY, CDR2 FYNNEI. This CDR3 is 15 amino acids long. Trimming shortened V by 3 bases and J by 7 bases, and 17 bases separated the two germline ends. The CDR3: CASSESGGALYTQYF. In DNA form, the CDR3 reads TGTGCCAGCAGTGAGTCTGGGGGCGCATTATATACGCAGTATTTT.

This chain links TRBV30 with TRBJ1-1; no clear D gene. The germline CDR1 and CDR2 sequences are GTSNPN and SVGIG (reference sequence). Trimming took off 5 bases at V and 1 base at J, with 11 bases between the two ends. CDR3 size: 13 residues. The CDR3 here is CAWGWAANTEAFF. DNA of the CDR3: TGTGCCTGGGGGTGGGCAGCGAACACTGAAGCTTTCTTT.

The chain recombines TRBV7-8 with TRBJ1-2, with TRBD1 matching over 8 bases. The CDR3 runs to 14 residues. The germline CDR1 and CDR2 sequences are SGHVS and FQNEAQ. The V and J ends lost 5 bases and 0 bases, in that order; junction bases with no gene match: 2. In DNA, the CDR3 is TGTGCCAGCAGCCGGACAGGGTCTAACTATGGCTACACCTTC. Its translation: CASSRTGSNYGYTF. Combining the CDR3 with reference TRBV7-8 and TRBJ1-2 gives the whole variable domain GAGVSQSPRYKVAKRGQDVALRCDPISGHVSLFWYQQALGQGPEFLTYFQNEAQLDKSGLPSDRFFAERPEGSVSTLKIQRTQQEDSAVYLCASSRTGSNYGYTFGSGTRLTVV.

This rearrangement joins TRBV6-4 to TRBJ1-5, with D possibly TRBD1 on 5 matching bases. Germline loops: CDR1 MRHNA, CDR2 SNTAGT. The V end was cut by 11 bases, the J end by 2 bases, with 19 bases between. The CDR3 sequence is 15 residues long. This CDR3 is CALGGGARGNQPQHF. The CDR3 nucleotides read TGTGCCCTGGGAGGCGGGGCTCGGGGCAATCAGCCCCAGCATTTT.

The CDR3 reads CASSTWTGRDTQYF. The CDR3, as DNA: TGCGCCAGCAGCACCTGGACAGGACGAGATACGCAGTATTTT. The rearrangement uses TRBV5-1 and TRBJ2-3; 7 bases align to TRBD1. Looked up from germline, CDR1 is SGHRS and CDR2 is YFSETQ. This CDR3 comprises 14 residues. J lost 5 bases, V lost 4 bases, and 7 bases had no gene match.

This chain uses TRBV5-1 with TRBJ2-3; maybe TRBD2 (6 bases). The V gene's germline CDR1 is SGHRS and CDR2 YFSETQ. V lost 7 bases and J lost 0, with 12 bases in between. This CDR3 has 14 amino acids. In nucleotides, the CDR3 is TGCGCCAGCCTGGGACTCGATAGCACAGATACGCAGTATTTT. This codes for CASLGLDSTDTQYF.

The V gene is TRBV5-1, the J gene TRBJ2-3; 8 nucleotides align to TRBD1. J was trimmed by 5 bases and V by 8 bases; bases with no gene match: 7. Germline lookup yields CDR1 SGHRS and CDR2 YFSETQ. This CDR3 is 13 amino acids long. Here the CDR3 reads CASGTGSEDTQYF. In nucleotides, the CDR3 is TGCGCCAGTGGGACAGGATCGGAAGATACGCAGTATTTT.